This T cell receptor beta chain was found in a study of cytomegalovirus exposure and HLA in healthy donors. The table came from immunoSEQ multiplex PCR; TCRdb's copy has only in-frame clones and leaves some out. The sample holds about 160,000 clones, about 90% seen once. As for this clone: Its antigen is not identified.

V was trimmed by 6 bases and J by 5 bases, leaving 5 bases between them. This CDR3 is built from 10 residues. From germline, CDR1 is MNHEY and CDR2 SVGAGI. Study-wide results and caveats: High sensitivity and specificity were reportedly achieved when the classifier diagnosed cytomegalovirus status. In the approximately 130 validation repertoires, around 95% of cluster scores exceeded 0, per a later analysis.

V and J are TRBV6-5 and TRBJ2-7; possibly TRBD1 for D (5 bases). The TCR comes from a woman under 30 in good health and CMV-seropositive. Sequenced material: PBMCs. This chain's CDR3 is CASRGHEQYF. CDR3 in DNA: TGTGCCAGCAGGGGGCACGAGCAGTACTTC.